This entry concerns a single T cell receptor (beta chain). This record belongs to a study of patients and donors after allogeneic stem cell transplantation. The V gene's germline CDR1 is DFQATT and CDR2 SNEGSKA (reference sequence). The CDR3 spans 17 residues. J was trimmed by 0 bases and V by 0 bases; bases with no gene match: 11. MiXCR was run by TCRdb on the RT-PCR reads, yielding one entry per CDR3 protein. The sample lists 100,000 to 120,000 distinct CDR3 sequences; 35% were seen once. The sequenced sample consisted of blood, either unsorted or a sorted T cell fraction (not recorded which). The V and J genes are TRBV20-1 and TRBJ2-7; 7 nucleotides match TRBD2. The clonotype originates from a human donor who was either an allogeneic HSCT recipient or a stem cell or donor lymphocyte infusion donor (not recorded which). It is not recorded whose cells these are; they may come from a transplant donor. As DNA, the CDR3 is TGCAGTGCTAGAGAGGGTGGCGGGAGTTTCGGCTCCTACGAGCAGTACGTC. Translated: CSAREGGGSFGSYEQYV.